This T cell receptor beta chain was captured in a study of CXCR3-negative and CXCR3-positive naive CD8 T cells (dated by TCRdb to between 2019 and 2020). About the investigation overall: Roughly 130 million TRB reads were obtained in total, roughly 1.5 +/- 0.3 million reads per library. The TRBV-TRBJ cluster analysis covered naive subsets from about five donors and memory cells from 3 donors. The diversity and physicochemical repertoire analyses included fewer than twelve donors pooled from two independent experiments. The paper as a whole reports these results and caveats: Repertoire diversity was comparably high in both naive subsets but much lower in memory CD8+ T cells. Compared with CXCR3-negative naive cells, CXCR3-positive naive cells had TRB CDR3s with higher hydrophobicity (lower Kidera factor 4), lower energy, and higher strength and volume indices. Because surface CD5, which has been linked to self-reactivity in mice, was comparable between naive subsets, TCR interaction strength was also inferred from TRB CDR3 physicochemical properties. Naive CXCR3-negative and CXCR3-positive cells from the same donor showed similar TRBV-TRBJ usage, whereas memory cells showed distinct patterns. Freshly isolated PBMCs were used for most assays because CXCR3 expression partially decreased after cryopreservation.

The sequencer was a NextSeq 550. The Human TCR Profiling Kit (MiLaboratory) was used to prepare UMI-labeled 5' RACE TRB cDNA libraries. cDNA synthesis used the entire amount of extracted RNA, and PCR amplification then used the entire amount of cDNA produced. Libraries were prepared in parallel using an identical number of PCR cycles. The authors' analysis ran thus. With a requirement of at least two reads per UMI, MIGEC and MiXCR extracted about 50,000 +/- 10,000 unique UMI-labeled TRB cDNA molecules per library. Each library averaged 40,000 +/- 10,000 functional in-frame TRB CDR3 nucleotide clonotypes without stop codons. After downsampling to 5000 UMI-labeled TRB molecules per sample, diversity metrics such as normalized Shannon-Wiener and Chao1 were calculated in VDJtools. For the central five CDR3 residues, VDJtools calculated physicochemical properties weighted by clonotype size, namely interaction energy, strength, volume and Kidera factor 4. Reprocessed by TCRdb, the reads give a single entry per CDR3 protein sequence, without DNA. TCRdb's processing, not the authors', yielded these V and J calls. The sample's records list some 60,000 distinct CDR3 sequences. In total, the top ten clones hold 0.53% of the sample.

The germline V gene specifies MDHEN as CDR1 and SYDVKM as CDR2. From cysteine to phenylalanine, the CDR3 is 12 amino acids long. The record lacks a DNA sequence. Each CD8+ T cell subset was flow-sorted in triplicate, and some 310,000 cells per subset were placed directly into RLT lysis buffer. To exclude memory contaminants, naive CD8+ T cells were stringently defined as CD45RO-CCR7+CD27+CD95-. Peripheral blood mononuclear cells were isolated from buffy coats by standard density gradient centrifugation. A FACSAria III was used to flow-sort naive CD8+ T cells into CXCR3-negative and CXCR3-positive populations. Total RNA was extracted from sorted cells with an RNeasy Mini Kit. Concerning this clonotype itself: Its antigen remains unidentified.

Here the chain combines TRBV28 and TRBJ1-5; the D call from TCRdb, TRBD1, cannot be confirmed without DNA. The receptor was isolated from a human donor in good health. Some clones in this sample may be carry-over from other donors' samples. The sample taken for sequencing was naive CXCR3+ CD8+ T cells from blood. In the paper's terms, the cell subset or site label means: CD45RO-CCR7+CD27+CD95- naive CD8+ T cells expressing CXCR3 (TNR3+). The CDR3 protein: CASGTVDQPQHF.